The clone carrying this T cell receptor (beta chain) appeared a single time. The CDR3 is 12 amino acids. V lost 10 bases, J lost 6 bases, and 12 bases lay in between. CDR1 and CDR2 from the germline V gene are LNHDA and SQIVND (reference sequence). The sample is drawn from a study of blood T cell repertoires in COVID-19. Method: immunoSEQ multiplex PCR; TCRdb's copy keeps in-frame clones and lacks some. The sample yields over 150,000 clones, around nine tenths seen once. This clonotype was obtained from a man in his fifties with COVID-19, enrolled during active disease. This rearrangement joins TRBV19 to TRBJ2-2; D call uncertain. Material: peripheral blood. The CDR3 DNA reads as TGTGCCACCGGCCCCCGGGCCGGGGAGCTGTTTTTT. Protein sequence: CATGPRAGELFF.